The text below deals with one T cell receptor (beta chain). Its specificity is unknown. The entry originates in a study of cytomegalovirus exposure and HLA in healthy donors. Study-level findings and limits: The classifier reportedly diagnosed cytomegalovirus status with high sensitivity and specificity.

Profiling relied on immunoSEQ multiplex PCR, and the TCRdb table lists in-frame clones only, not all of them. Here the sample spans over 100,000 clones, around 87% being singletons. The CDR3 has 18 amino acids. J gave up 4 bases and V 4 bases, and 13 bases lay outside the gene matches. The germline gives CDR1 SGHAT, CDR2 FQNNGV. The receptor was isolated from a woman under 30 in good health and CMV-seropositive. The rearrangement links TRBV11-2 to TRBJ2-1; 10 bases fit TRBD2. Sequencing input: PBMCs. This CDR3 reads CASSSLAGPPMLYNEQFF. In DNA, the CDR3 is TGTGCCAGCAGCTCACTAGCGGGGCCACCGATGCTATACAATGAGCAGTTCTTC.